A selection of T cell receptor beta chains follows, all from one sample in a study of T-cell memory formation after mild COVID-19. Each CDR3 protein gets one entry after TCRdb re-called the 5' RACE reads with MiXCR. This sample carries 150,000 or so distinct CDR3 sequences, roughly 31% of them seen once, and the ten largest clones take around 12%. The material sequenced was PBMCs or a T cell subset sorted from them (not recorded which). The receptors come from an adult woman who had mild COVID-19 (a few samples of this study predate the infection). Cell type and time point are not known. CDR3s include the opening cysteine and the closing phenylalanine or tryptophan. The D gene is left open where the match is weak. Only part of the rows carry a size: once, few, many, or a class if the clone is expanded.

D gene	V gene	clone size	J gene	CDR3 DNA	CDR3 protein
.	TRBV2	few	TRBJ1-2	TGTGCCAGCAGTGAAGGGTTCTATGGCTACACCTTC	CASSEGFYGYTF
TRBD2	TRBV24-1	few	TRBJ2-1	TGTGCCACCAGTGATAGGGGGTTCTCGACTAGCGGGAGGGCCTCCTACAATGAGCAGTTCTTC	CATSDRGFSTSGRASYNEQFF
TRBD1	TRBV30	few	TRBJ2-7	TGTGCCTGGAGTGGGGACAGGGGAACTCCCTACGAGCAGTACTTC	CAWSGDRGTPYEQYF
.	TRBV24-1	.	TRBJ1-1	TGTGCCACCAGTGAGTCCTCAGCGGTGGCTGAAGCTTTCTTT	CATSESSAVAEAFF
.	TRBV6-6	.	TRBJ1-6	TGTGCCAGCAGTTACTCGATGGAGGGGTTCGGGGAAGGCCTCCACTTT	CASSYSMEGFGEGLHF
.	TRBV24-1	.	TRBJ2-7	TGTGCCACCAGTGAGCAGATATCGACGCGATACTACGAGCAGTACTTC	CATSEQISTRYYEQYF
TRBD1	TRBV7-2	few	TRBJ2-5	TGTGCCAGCAGCTTAGTAGGGCAGGGGGCGAAGACCCAGTACTTC	CASSLVGQGAKTQYF
TRBD2	TRBV3-1	few	TRBJ2-5	TGTGCCAGCAGCCCAAGATCTAGCGGGGGGGGAGAGACCCAGTACTTC	CASSPRSSGGGETQYF
TRBD1	TRBV25-1	few	TRBJ2-3	TGTGCCAGCAGTGAGAAGGGGGCGGATACGCAGTATTTT	CASSEKGADTQYF
TRBD2	TRBV4-3	.	TRBJ2-3	TGCGCCAGCAGCCAAGATAGTCCGGGAATCGCACTAGCGGGAGACGATACGCAGTATTTT	CASSQDSPGIALAGDDTQYF
.	TRBV12-3/TRBV12-4	few	TRBJ2-5	TGTGCCAGCGCCCCGGCCCCTTACCGGGGGCAAGAGACCCAGTACTTC	CASAPAPYRGQETQYF
TRBD2	TRBV12-3/TRBV12-4	.	TRBJ2-5	TGTGCCAGCAGTTTCCCTTTTGGAGCGGGAGAACTACAAGAGACCCAGTACTTC	CASSFPFGAGELQETQYF
TRBD1	TRBV5-8	.	TRBJ2-7	TGTGCCAGCAGCTATTGGACAGGGGGCTACGAGCAGTACTTC	CASSYWTGGYEQYF
TRBD2	TRBV29-1	.	TRBJ2-5	TGCAGCGTTTCCTTAGCGGGATCGAAGTACTTC	CSVSLAGSKYF
TRBD2	TRBV7-8	.	TRBJ2-3	TGTGCCAGCAGCTTGAGGCGGGGGGCAGATACGCAGTATTTT	CASSLRRGADTQYF
.	TRBV12-3/TRBV12-4	.	TRBJ1-1	TGTGCCAGCAGGATCCAGCAGTACACTGAAGCTTTCTTT	CASRIQQYTEAFF
TRBD2	TRBV4-2	.	TRBJ2-1	TGTGCCAGCAGCCCCCCCCTAGCGGGAGACTACGCCAATGAGCAGTTCTTC	CASSPPLAGDYANEQFF
TRBD2	TRBV7-8	.	TRBJ2-1	TGTGCCAGCAGCCCCCGAGGTCGGCTAGCGGACCTTCGGCAGTTCTTC	CASSPRGRLADLRQFF
.	TRBV27	.	TRBJ2-7	TGTGCCAGCAGTCCTACTAGTACCTCCTACGAGCAGTACTTC	CASSPTSTSYEQYF
.	TRBV29-1	many	TRBJ2-7	TGCAGCGTTGACAGGGACTACGAGCAGTACTTC	CSVDRDYEQYF
.	TRBV7-8	medium-sized	TRBJ2-3	TGTGCCAGCGGCTTGACCCCCTACACAGATACGCAGTATTTT	CASGLTPYTDTQYF
TRBD2	TRBV5-6	few	TRBJ2-7	TGTGCCAGCAGCTTGGATTTTAGCGGGAGGCGAGACGAGCAGTACTTC	CASSLDFSGRRDEQYF
.	TRBV4-1	once	TRBJ1-2	TGCGCCAGCAGCCAAGATCCATCAGGGGATGGCTACACCTTC	CASSQDPSGDGYTF
.	TRBV7-9	few	TRBJ2-1	TGTGCCAGCAGCCGCGGGACTTTCAATGAGCAGTTCTTC	CASSRGTFNEQFF
.	TRBV5-1	.	TRBJ2-7	TGCGCCAGCAGCCCCCTCGTCGGTAGCGACGAGCAGTACTTC	CASSPLVGSDEQYF
.	TRBV4-3	.	TRBJ1-1	TGCGCCAGCAGCCAAGATTACGACCGAGGAAACACTGAAGCTTTCTTT	CASSQDYDRGNTEAFF
TRBD2	TRBV5-6	.	TRBJ2-3	TGTGCCAGCAGCTTGGTCGGGCGGGGGAGCACAGATACGCAGTATTTT	CASSLVGRGSTDTQYF
.	TRBV5-1	.	TRBJ2-7	TGCGCCAGCAGCTTCACGGGGCAGACCATCTACGAGCAGTACTTC	CASSFTGQTIYEQYF
TRBD1	TRBV6-2/TRBV6-3	few	TRBJ1-2	TGTGCCAGCAGTCCCCGGGCGACGACAGGGGACGTCGGCTATGGCTACACCTTC	CASSPRATTGDVGYGYTF
TRBD2	TRBV5-1	once	TRBJ2-1	TGCGCCAGCAGCTTAATACCGGGACTAGCGGGTAAGAATGAGCAGTTCTTC	CASSLIPGLAGKNEQFF
TRBD1	TRBV18	few	TRBJ1-2	TGTGCCAGCTCGCTAGAGGACAGGGGGAGAATCGGTGGCTACACCTTC	CASSLEDRGRIGGYTF
.	TRBV12-3/TRBV12-4	few	TRBJ2-1	TGTGCCAGCAGCCTCAAGCAGGGTAATGAGCAGTTCTTC	CASSLKQGNEQFF
TRBD1	TRBV6-2/TRBV6-3	.	TRBJ1-3	TGTGCCAGCAGTTACCGGGACAGGGCTGGAAACACCATATATTTT	CASSYRDRAGNTIYF
TRBD2	TRBV2	few	TRBJ2-1	TGTGCCACTCAGGCAGCGGGAGTGAGAAATGAGCAGTTCTTC	CATQAAGVRNEQFF
.	TRBV5-1	few	TRBJ2-5	TGCGCCAGCAGCCCCATTTGGGGATGGGAGACCCAGTACTTC	CASSPIWGWETQYF
TRBD1	TRBV5-4	.	TRBJ1-4	TGTGCCAGCAGCGGAAACAGGGGGAATAATGAAAAACTGTTTTTT	CASSGNRGNNEKLFF
.	TRBV5-5	.	TRBJ1-5	TGTGCCAGCAGCTTTTCCGGACAGCGCTCTGTCATCGAGCCCCAGCATTTT	CASSFSGQRSVIEPQHF
.	TRBV29-1	.	TRBJ2-3	TGCAGCGTGGCCCAATCTGACACAGATACGCAGTATTTT	CSVAQSDTDTQYF
.	TRBV6-5	.	TRBJ2-2	TGTGCCAGCAGTTACTCGGGAGCACCCGGGGAGCTGTTTTTT	CASSYSGAPGELFF
.	TRBV20-1	few	TRBJ2-1	TGCAGTGCTACAGACAGGTCGGGAGGCAATGAGCAGTTCTTC	CSATDRSGGNEQFF